Listed here are 18 T cell receptor beta chains from one sample, sequenced in a study of cytomegalovirus exposure and HLA in healthy donors. Using immunoSEQ multiplex PCR, the repertoire was profiled, and TCRdb retains in-frame clones only, with some absent. The data show over 200,000 clones, around 91% seen once. Input material: PBMCs. The receptors shown here come from a woman aged 18-29 years in good health and CMV-seronegative.

A few counts support this clone. One end of the junction varies from germline; a read error may be responsible. V and J are TRBV19 and TRBJ1-1, with 8 bases that match TRBD1. The CDR3 loop spans 13 amino acids. CDR1 and CDR2 (germline): LNHDA, SQIVND (reference sequence). DNA of the CDR3: TGTGCCAGTAGTACGGGACAGGCAGGAGGGTTAACCTTT. Protein: CASSTGQAGGLTF. Using reference TRBV19 and TRBJ1-1 for the parts outside the CDR3, the full variable domain is DGGITQSPKYLFRKEGQNVTLSCEQNLNHDAMYWYRQDPGQGLRLIYYSQIVNDFQKGDIAEGYSVSREKKESFPLTVTSAQKNPTAFYLCASSTGQAGGLTFGQGTRLTVV.

CDR3: CASSLSGRGKAYEQYF. In DNA, the CDR3 is TGTGCCAGCAGTTTATCTGGCAGGGGGAAAGCCTACGAGCAGTACTTC. The V call is TRBV27, the J call TRBJ2-7, with TRBD1 matching 7 bases. Germline V lookup: CDR1 MNHEY, CDR2 SMNVEV (reference sequence). The CDR3 is 16 amino acids. Unmatched junction bases numbered 7, after V lost 0 bases and J lost 2 bases.

The CDR3 DNA reads as TGTGCCAGCAGCTTGGGGCCAGACTATGGCTACACCTTC. It codes for CASSLGPDYGYTF. The chain uses TRBV5-4 and TRBJ1-2; D is unresolved. V was clipped by 0 bases and J by 3 bases, with 6 bases between them. This CDR3 region has 13 residues. Germline CDR1 is SGHNT and CDR2 is YYREEE (reference sequence).

The genes are TRBV7-9 and TRBJ1-2; D ambiguous. CDR3 size: 14 residues. Trimming took 4 bases from V and 5 from J, leaving 14 bases between them. The germline CDR1 and CDR2 sequences are SEHNR and FQNEAQ (reference sequence). CDR3 nucleotides: TGTGCCAGCAGCTCTCAGGAGGCGGGGTATGGCTACACCTTC. This sequence encodes CASSSQEAGYGYTF.

This clone was detected only a few times. This chain links TRBV28 with TRBJ1-6, with D possibly matching TRBD1 (5 bases). CDR1 and CDR2 (germline): MDHEN, SYDVKM. The CDR3 contains 14 residues. Deletions cut 2 bases from V and 7 bases from J, with 9 bases between. This chain's CDR3 is CASSLEQENSPLHF. The CDR3 nucleotides read TGTGCCAGCAGTTTAGAACAGGAGAATTCACCCCTCCACTTT. The full variable domain, its missing parts supplied by reference TRBV28 and TRBJ1-6, is DVKVTQSSRYLVKRTGEKVFLECVQDMDHENMFWYRQDPGLGLRLIYFSYDVKMKEKGDIPEGYSVSREKKERFSLILESASTNQTSMYLCASSLEQENSPLHFGNGTRLTVT.

This clone was observed once. The chain carries TRBV7-9 and TRBJ1-1; D is possibly TRBD1 (5 bases). Trimming removed 1 base from V and 5 bases from J, with 11 bases in between. The CDR3 loop spans 14 amino acids. Per germline, CDR1 SEHNR and CDR2 FQNEAQ (reference sequence). CDR3 in DNA: TGTGCCAGCAGCTTAGGGGGCATCGGAACTGAAGCTTTCTTT. It specifies CASSLGGIGTEAFF. Full variable domain (missing parts from reference TRBV7-9 and TRBJ1-1): DTGVSQNPRHKITKRGQNVTFRCDPISEHNRLYWYRQTLGQGPEFLTYFQNEAQLEKSRLLSDRFSAERPKGSFSTLEIQRTEQGDSAMYLCASSLGGIGTEAFFGQGTRLTVV.

The CDR3 DNA reads as TGTGCCAGCAGCCGGACAGGGGGCGGTGGCGGGGAGCTGTTTTTT. This codes for CASSRTGGGGGELFF. The J gene is TRBJ2-2, the V gene TRBV6-5; 11 nucleotides match TRBD1. V was pared by 6 bases and J by 7 bases, with 7 bases of the junction left unmatched. CDR1 is MNHEY, CDR2 SVGAGI, per germline. CDR3 length: 15 amino acids.

The chain couples TRBV6-5 to TRBJ1-2, with TRBD1 matching 11 bases. With V trimmed by 2 bases and J by 6 bases, 5 bases remained unmatched. This CDR3 is 15 amino acids long. Looked up from germline, CDR1 is MNHEY and CDR2 is SVGAGI. The CDR3 DNA reads TGTGCCAGCAGTTACACGGGACAGGGGGTGGATGGCTACACCTTC. Translating it yields CASSYTGQGVDGYTF.

This chain connects TRBV6-7 to TRBJ2-3, with TRBD2 matching over 8 bases. TRBV6-7 is an ORF, and what it does is uncertain. V was clipped by 7 bases and J by 3 bases; unmatched bases: 6. The CDR3 contains 14 residues. CDR3 DNA sequence: TGTGCCAGCATTACCCTAGCGGGTACAGATACGCAGTATTTT. It yields the protein CASITLAGTDTQYF.

The gene calls are TRBV20-1 and TRBJ2-7; D may be TRBD2 (5 bases). This CDR3 is 11 amino acids long. From germline, CDR1 is DFQATT and CDR2 SNEGSKA (reference sequence). V gave up 3 bases and J gave up 5 bases, with 8 bases separating them. The CDR3 is CSASKRDEQYF. CDR3 DNA: TGCAGTGCTAGTAAGAGGGACGAGCAGTACTTC.

This chain uses TRBV7-8 with TRBJ1-5; D ambiguous. CDR3 length: 14 amino acids. Germline V lookup: CDR1 SGHVS, CDR2 FQNEAQ. The V end lost 1 base, the J end lost 1 base, and 5 bases lay between the germline ends. CDR3 in amino acids: CASSLGRSNQPQHF. In DNA, the CDR3 is TGTGCCAGCAGCTTAGGCAGGAGCAATCAGCCCCAGCATTTT.

This rearrangement joins TRBV4-3 to TRBJ1-2, with 7 bases fitting TRBD1. The CDR3 has 14 residues. Trimming cost V 0 bases and J 4 bases; bases outside gene matches: 2. The germline CDR1 and CDR2 sequences are LGHNA and YSLEER. This CDR3 reads CASSQDTGAYGYTF. CDR3 coding DNA: TGCGCCAGCAGCCAAGATACAGGGGCCTATGGCTACACCTTC.

The chain carries TRBV28 and TRBJ1-2, with D uncertain. The CDR3 is 12 residues long. CDR1 and CDR2 (germline): MDHEN, SYDVKM. V was pared by 6 bases and J by 8 bases, with 13 bases between. The CDR3 nucleotides read TGTGCCAGCAGGAATCCGGAGTTGGGCTACACCTTC. This sequence encodes CASRNPELGYTF.

This chain connects TRBV7-9 to TRBJ2-7, with a possible D match to TRBD1 (6 bases). CDR3 length equals 15 residues. Germline CDR1 is SEHNR and CDR2 is FQNEAQ (reference sequence). Trimming removed 4 bases at V and 2 bases at J, with 15 bases between. DNA of the CDR3: TGTGCCAGCAGCTACGCCGGGACAAATCCCTACGAGCAGTACTTC. Residues: CASSYAGTNPYEQYF.

The chain carries TRBV4-1 and TRBJ1-1; D gene uncertain. The CDR3 runs 14 residues. The V gene lost 0 bases and the J gene lost 0 bases, with 5 bases spanning the gap. Germline V CDR1 and CDR2: MGHRA, YSYEKL. In DNA, the CDR3 is TGCGCCAGCAGCCAAGAGGCCGTGAACACTGAAGCTTTCTTT. Its translation is CASSQEAVNTEAFF.

This clone was observed a single time. Here the CDR3 DNA reads TGTGCCAGCAGCTCGGGACAGGGAAGCACAGATACGCAGTATTTT. Protein sequence: CASSSGQGSTDTQYF. The rearrangement joins TRBV7-3 to TRBJ2-3; 9 bases are a match to TRBD1. The CDR3 contains 15 residues. Per germline, CDR1 SGHTA and CDR2 FQGTGA. V lost 4 bases to trimming and J lost 0 bases; unmatched junction nucleotides: 2.

V and J are TRBV7-8 and TRBJ1-5; 7 bases align to TRBD1. The CDR3 covers 17 residues. The germline V gene encodes CDR1 SGHVS and CDR2 FQNEAQ. V shed 5 bases and J 4 bases; nucleotides not matched to a gene: 14. The CDR3 region has the DNA TGTGCCAGCAGCCTAAGTCTTGGGACAGCGTCAAATCAGCCCCAGCATTTT. Translating gives CASSLSLGTASNQPQHF. Looking up the rest from reference TRBV7-8 and TRBJ1-5 gives the full variable domain: GAGVSQSPRYKVAKRGQDVALRCDPISGHVSLFWYQQALGQGPEFLTYFQNEAQLDKSGLPSDRFFAERPEGSVSTLKIQRTQQEDSAVYLCASSLSLGTASNQPQHFGDGTRLSIL.

The V and J genes are TRBV7-2 and TRBJ2-4, with D possibly TRBD2 on 6 matching bases. Trimming shortened V by 1 base and J by 1 base, and 14 bases separated the two germline ends. CDR3 length: 17 residues. The germline V gene has CDR1 SGHTA and CDR2 FQGNSA. The chain's CDR3 is CASSLEGRGRAKNIQYF. The CDR3 nucleotides are TGTGCCAGCAGCTTAGAGGGGAGAGGGAGGGCCAAAAACATTCAGTACTTC.